A single sample is the source of the 6 T cell receptor beta chains below, sequenced in a study of cytomegalovirus exposure and HLA in healthy donors. In the PCR, 60 Vbeta and 13 Jbeta primers were used. TCRdb's copy holds only in-frame clones and misses some; the assay was immunoSEQ multiplex PCR. The sample totals about 190,000 clones. Source material: PBMCs. Receptor source: a man aged 25-45 years in good health and CMV-seronegative.

The V gene is TRBV27, the J gene TRBJ2-7; no clear D. The ends were cut back, 3 bases at V and 7 bases at J, with 13 bases in the middle. The CDR3 runs to 13 residues. Germline V gives CDR1 MNHEY, CDR2 SMNVEV (reference sequence). CDR3 sequence: CASSLLGLGEQYF. CDR3 bases: TGTGCCAGCAGTTTGCTGGGCCTTGGGGAGCAGTACTTC.

The chain carries TRBV7-9 and TRBJ2-2; D gene unclear. The germline gives CDR1 SEHNR, CDR2 FQNEAQ (reference sequence). The length of the CDR3 is 15 residues. V was cut by 2 bases and J by 4 bases, with 11 bases left in between. CDR3 nucleotides: TGTGCCAGCAGCTTAAGCGCGAGAGGCACCGGGGAGCTGTTTTTT. Translation: CASSLSARGTGELFF.

The chain joins TRBV28 to TRBJ1-2; 10 bases are a match to TRBD1. Trimming cost V 4 bases and J 3 bases; bases outside gene matches: 5. CDR3 size: 15 residues. Germline CDR1 is MDHEN and CDR2 is SYDVKM. The CDR3 bases are TGTGCCAGCAGTTCCTCCGGGACAGGGGACTATGGCTACACCTTC. It translates to CASSSSGTGDYGYTF.

V is TRBV7-2 and J is TRBJ1-6; D possibly corresponds to TRBD1 (6 bases). CDR1 is SGHTA and CDR2 is FQGNSA in the germline V gene. This CDR3 is 15 amino acids long. Trimming shortened V by 2 bases and J by 8 bases, and 13 bases separated the two germline ends. CDR3 nucleotide sequence: TGTGCCAGCAGCTTACGCGCGGCAGGGGATTCACCCCTCCACTTT. It codes for CASSLRAAGDSPLHF.

The V and J genes are TRBV5-1 and TRBJ2-3; TRBD1 matches at 9 bases. The CDR3 consists of 14 residues. Germline assignment: CDR1 SGHRS and CDR2 YFSETQ. Trimming at V came to 4 bases and at J to 6 bases, leaving 6 bases not matched to a gene. DNA of the CDR3: TGCGCCAGCAGCGGAACAGGGGGCTTCGATACGCAGTATTTT. Protein product: CASSGTGGFDTQYF.

This rearrangement joins TRBV5-1 to TRBJ2-2; no reliable D call. CDR3 length equals 15 residues. The germline gives CDR1 SGHRS, CDR2 YFSETQ. Trimming took off 0 bases at V and 0 bases at J, with 6 bases between the two ends. The CDR3 nucleotides are TGCGCCAGCAGCTTGGCCCCCGCGAACACCGGGGAGCTGTTTTTT. Amino acids: CASSLAPANTGELFF.